Sequencing of this T cell receptor beta chain was carried out in a study of blood T cell repertoires in COVID-19. Overall study: T cells, B-cell-depleted T cells, or PBMCs provided the cDNA or gDNA that served as material.

Repertoires were generated with immunoSEQ multiplex PCR, while TCRdb's copy carries only in-frame clones and drops some. The profile shows about 220,000 clones, roughly 84% of them singletons. Per the germline V gene, CDR1 is SQVTM and CDR2 is ANQGSEA. The CDR3 runs to 11 residues. The TCR comes from a woman aged 60 to 75 who had recovered from COVID-19. The sample comprised peripheral blood. The V gene is TRBV29-1, the J gene TRBJ1-4; TRBD1 aligns across 7 bases. The CDR3 nucleotides read TGCGTCGGGACAGTTAATGAAAAACTGTTTTTT. It encodes CVGTVNEKLFF. The full variable domain, rest sourced from reference TRBV29-1 and TRBJ1-4, is SAVISQKPSRDICQRGTSLTIQCQVDSQVTMMFWYRQQPGQSLTLIATANQGSEATYESGFVIDKFPISRPNLTFSTLTVSNMSPEDSSIYLCVGTVNEKLFFGSGTQLSVL.